This entry features one TCR beta chain sequence. Its specificity is unknown. This sample was taken from a study of T cells in Graves' hyperthyroidism and ophthalmopathy. Study-wide points: Among clonotypes expanded in thyroid above 0.001, most were also found in blood.

Those with hyperthyroidism were 18 to 65 years old, newly diagnosed, and ill for under 2 months. Amplification of TCR beta CDR3 regions was performed using RNA transcripts as template. The TCR CDR3 first-round RT-PCR relied on the HTBI primer set. MiXCR, run by TCRdb on the multiplex PCR reads, gives a single entry per CDR3 protein. This sample has over 700,000 distinct CDR3 sequences, with about 17% found just once. From germline, CDR1 is LNHDA and CDR2 SQIVND (reference sequence). Trimming removed 5 bases at V and 0 bases at J, with 20 bases between. CDR3 size: 18 residues. The sequence was collected from a woman in her 50s with Graves' hyperthyroidism that later progressed to Graves' ophthalmopathy. The chain recombines TRBV19 with TRBJ1-5; the D gene is possibly TRBD1 (5 bases). The sequenced sample consisted of blood. DNA for the CDR3: TGTGCCAGTAGTCCCCGTCCCGGGACCTTTTTTAGCAATCAGCCCCAGCATTTT. Translated: CASSPRPGTFFSNQPQHF.